The text below deals with one T cell receptor beta chain. Its antigen is unknown. In germline, CDR1 is PRHDT, CDR2 FYEKMQ (reference sequence). Trimming removed 5 bases from V and 3 bases from J; junction bases left unmatched: 9. This CDR3 has 16 amino acids. Previously described methods and listed TCR primers were used for bulk TCR libraries. TCRdb analysed the PCR reads with MiXCR anew, one entry per CDR3 protein. Here the sample spans over 300,000 distinct CDR3 sequences, about 23% being singletons. The sample belongs to a study of molecular identifiers for immune sequencing clone quantification. General observations from the study: Highly expanded clone sizes could be underestimated by identical TCR molecules sharing a barcode. Over 99% of CMV-specific effector molecules, but under 1% of naive ones, were in clones above 20 copies. Spiked Jurkat TCR RNA equivalent to one cell reportedly surfaced among about 1 million naive cells.

The chain carries TRBV13 and TRBJ2-3; TRBD1 matches 9 bases. The TCR sequence derives from a human donor in good health. Some libraries in this study had Jurkat cell RNA spiked in. Sequenced: naive CD8+ T cells from blood, with Jurkat cell RNA spiked in. Subset given: FACS-sorted CD8+CD4-CCR7+CD45RA+ naive T cells. The CDR3 protein is CASSIWDREETDTQYF. DNA for the CDR3: TGTGCCAGCAGCATATGGGACAGGGAAGAAACAGATACGCAGTATTTT.